The 16 T cell receptor beta chains presented below share a single source sample, sequenced in a study of TIL therapy for anti-PD-1-resistant metastatic lung cancer. The immunoSEQ assay was v3. The data were produced by immunoSEQ multiplex PCR, yet TCRdb's version contains in-frame clones alone and is incomplete. Of fewer than 15,000 clones in the sample, approximately 66% were seen once. The time point: pre-treatment sample, taken before nivolumab and TIL therapy. Tumor tissue came from excised metastases, mostly pleural nodules or supraclavicular lymph nodes. Sequences were derived from tumor tissue, sampled at baseline. The receptor set was obtained from a woman aged 30 to 85 with non-small cell lung cancer.

By share of the sample, this clone is medium-sized. The genes are TRBV7-2 and TRBJ2-2, with D perhaps matching TRBD2 (5 bases). The CDR3 contains 16 residues. Germline V gives CDR1 SGHTA, CDR2 FQGNSA. The V and J ends lost 5 bases and 5 bases respectively, with 18 bases between them. The CDR3 nucleotides read TGTGCCAGCAGCCTACCCACATTGTCGGGGACCGGGGAGCTGTTTTTT. Translated, it gives CASSLPTLSGTGELFF. Filled out from reference TRBV7-2 and TRBJ2-2, the complete variable domain reads GAGVSQSPSNKVTEKGKDVELRCDPISGHTALYWYRQSLGQGLEFLIYFQGNSAPDKSGLPSDRFSAERTGGSVSTLTIQRTQQEDSAVYLCASSLPTLSGTGELFFGEGSRLTVL.

The chain is built from TRBV5-1 and TRBJ2-2; D unclear. Trimming took 4 bases from V and 2 from J, leaving 15 bases between them. Germline CDR1 SGHRS, CDR2 YFSETQ. The CDR3 covers 16 residues. The CDR3: CASSLETGFNTGELFF. CDR3 coding DNA: TGCGCCAGCAGCCTTGAGACCGGGTTCAACACCGGGGAGCTGTTTTTT.

This clone was found a few times. The chain carries TRBV2 and TRBJ1-2; the D gene is possibly TRBD1 (5 bases). CDR3 length: 14 residues. V lost 8 bases and J 6 bases, leaving 19 bases between the germline ends. The germline gives CDR1 SNHLY, CDR2 FYNNEI. The CDR3: CASSWRGDEDGYTF. DNA of the CDR3: TGTGCCAGCTCTTGGCGGGGGGATGAGGATGGCTACACCTTC.

The chain is built from TRBV11-2 and TRBJ2-5; 14 bases agree with TRBD2. Germline CDR1 reads SGHAT; CDR2 reads FQNNGV. The CDR3 is 17 amino acids. Germline trimming cut 5 bases from V and 3 bases from J; bases unmatched to any gene: 8. Here the CDR3 reads CASSGWTSGGSKETQYF. DNA for the CDR3: TGTGCCAGCAGCGGGTGGACTAGCGGGGGGAGTAAAGAGACCCAGTACTTC. Complete variable domain (other parts from reference TRBV11-2 and TRBJ2-5): EAGVAQSPRYKIIEKRQSVAFWCNPISGHATLYWYQQILGQGPKLLIQFQNNGVVDDSQLPKDRFSAERLKGVDSTLKIQPAKLEDSAVYLCASSGWTSGGSKETQYFGPGTRLLVL.

CDR3 nucleotides: TGTGCCAGCGGGTCATTAGGAGCGGATGGCTACACCTTC. It encodes CASGSLGADGYTF. The chain links TRBV28 to TRBJ1-2; D is uncertain. V dropped 8 bases and J dropped 6 bases, with 16 bases sitting between them. The CDR3 is 13 residues long. CDR1 is MDHEN and CDR2 is SYDVKM in the germline V gene.

J is TRBJ2-1 and V is TRBV27, with 8 positions matching TRBD1. Germline CDR1 MNHEY, CDR2 SMNVEV (reference sequence). The CDR3 has 15 residues. After removal of 5 bases from V and 9 bases from J, the junction contained 12 bases not matched to a gene. CDR3 DNA: TGTGCCAGCAGTGAAAGCGGACAGGGTAGGGCTGAGCAGTTCTTC. This gives the protein CASSESGQGRAEQFF.

This clone was seen once. The gene calls are TRBV11-2 and TRBJ1-5; D is unclear. Germline CDR1 reads SGHAT; CDR2 reads FQNNGV. CDR3 length equals 15 residues. Trimming left V 5 bases short and J 1 base short, with 12 bases between. The CDR3 here is CASSQFGLSNQPQHF. The DNA for the CDR3 is TGTGCCAGCAGCCAGTTCGGCCTGAGCAATCAGCCCCAGCATTTT.

In regard to this clone: Other DNA sequences in this sample translate to the same CDR3. The chain combines TRBV30 with TRBJ2-7; TRBD1 matches 8 bases. The CDR3 sequence is 12 residues long. The germline gives CDR1 GTSNPN, CDR2 SVGIG (reference sequence). The ends lost 3 bases at V and 7 bases at J; junction bases unmatched: 5. The CDR3 DNA sequence: TGTGCCTGGAGCACACAGGGGGAAGAGCAGTACTTC. Its translation is CAWSTQGEEQYF.

This chain joins TRBV29-1 and TRBJ2-5, with 11 positions matching TRBD2. V lost 4 bases and J lost 1; bases outside the gene matches: 8. Germline V lookup: CDR1 SQVTM, CDR2 ANQGSEA. The length of the CDR3 is 16 residues. The DNA of the CDR3 is TGCAGCGTTGTGGGGACTAGCGGAAGGGGCCAAGAGACCCAGTACTTC. Translation gives CSVVGTSGRGQETQYF.

The chain uses TRBV5-6 and TRBJ2-5, with TRBD1 identical over 8 bases. This CDR3 region has 14 residues. Germline-derived CDR1 and CDR2 are SGHDT and YYEEEE. Trimming removed 0 bases from V and 4 bases from J; junction bases left unmatched: 2. CDR3 DNA: TGTGCCAGCAGCTTGGGGACAGGGACAGAGACCCAGTACTTC. Translated: CASSLGTGTETQYF.

The chain is built from TRBV7-2 and TRBJ2-5; D unresolved. V was cut by 3 bases and J by 1 base, with 6 bases left in between. This CDR3 contains 13 residues. Germline lookup yields CDR1 SGHTA and CDR2 FQGNSA. The CDR3 loop reads CASSFQVQETQYF. In nucleotides, the CDR3 is TGTGCCAGCAGCTTCCAGGTCCAAGAGACCCAGTACTTC.

The J gene is TRBJ1-2, the V gene TRBV20-1; D not certain. Deletions cut 4 bases from V and 8 bases from J, with 5 bases between. The germline V gene encodes CDR1 DFQATT and CDR2 SNEGSKA (reference sequence). This CDR3 has 9 amino acids. This CDR3 reads CSAIGGYTF. CDR3 coding DNA: TGCAGTGCTATCGGCGGCTACACCTTC.

The CDR3 DNA is TGTGCCAGCGGGACACATGGTAGGGAGCAGTTCTTC. Translated: CASGTHGREQFF. The rearrangement uses TRBV7-3 and TRBJ2-1, with D tentatively TRBD1 (6 bases). CDR1 SGHTA and CDR2 FQGTGA come from the germline V gene. The CDR3 has 12 residues. Deletions cut 8 bases from V and 10 bases from J, with 15 bases between.

This chain links TRBV18 with TRBJ1-3; D not resolved. Germline V CDR1 and CDR2: KGHSH, LQKENI. This CDR3 is built from 16 residues. Trimming left V 1 base short and J 2 bases short, with 12 bases between. The CDR3 DNA reads TGTGCCAGCTCACCACTGCGGACCCTCCCTGGAAACACCATATATTTT. Translation gives CASSPLRTLPGNTIYF.

The chain employs TRBV5-1 and TRBJ1-1; 11 bases line up with TRBD1. The CDR3 has 14 amino acids. The trim removed 4 bases at V and 6 bases at J, leaving 5 bases unmatched. CDR1 is SGHRS, CDR2 YFSETQ, per germline. The CDR3 DNA follows: TGCGCCAGCAGCGACCGGACAGGGGGCTCTGAAGCTTTCTTT. It encodes CASSDRTGGSEAFF.

The chain carries TRBV30 and TRBJ1-2; a weak D match, TRBD1 (6 bases). V dropped 7 bases and J dropped 4 bases, with 16 bases sitting between them. The CDR3 runs 13 residues. In germline, CDR1 is GTSNPN, CDR2 SVGIG (reference sequence). The CDR3 sequence: CALRGRGGYGYTF. In nucleotides, the CDR3 is TGTGCCTTAAGGGGCAGGGGAGGCTATGGCTACACCTTC.